One sample yielded the 25 T cell receptor beta chains listed below, sequenced in a study of beta chain features in type 1 diabetes. Findings and limits, study-wide: In every one of the four CD4+ subsets, TCRB CDR3s were moderately but significantly shorter in Type 1 diabetes patients.

The isolated RNA, all of it, was reverse transcribed, so expressed TCRB transcripts were what got sequenced. The protocol was immunoSEQ multiplex PCR, while the TCRdb copy is restricted to in-frame clones and leaves out a portion. The sample lists more than 300,000 clones, around an eighth occurring once. No antigen has been assigned to these receptors. Sample: naive CD4+ T cells from blood. The receptors shown here come from a woman aged 18-30 years with type 1 diabetes.

A few counts support this clone. The V gene is TRBV5-4, the J gene TRBJ2-5; 8 bases map to TRBD1. CDR3 length equals 15 residues. V lost 3 bases to trimming and J lost 5 bases; unmatched junction nucleotides: 9. Germline CDR1 reads SGHNT; CDR2 reads YYREEE (reference sequence). The CDR3 DNA reads as TGTGCCAGCAGCTATTTCTCCAGGGGGCTTGAGACCCAGTACTTC. It encodes CASSYFSRGLETQYF.

This clone was picked up a small number of times. The chain couples TRBV7-2 to TRBJ2-1; D unresolved. The CDR3 length is 13 residues. V lost 1 base and J lost 5, with 6 bases in between. Germline V gene lookup returns CDR1 SGHTA and CDR2 FQGNSA. The CDR3 loop reads CASSLGLHNEQFF. In nucleotides, the CDR3 is TGTGCCAGCAGCTTAGGGCTGCACAATGAGCAGTTCTTC. The variable domain in full, completed from reference TRBV7-2 and TRBJ2-1, reads GAGVSQSPSNKVTEKGKDVELRCDPISGHTALYWYRQSLGQGLEFLIYFQGNSAPDKSGLPSDRFSAERTGGSVSTLTIQRTQQEDSAVYLCASSLGLHNEQFFGPGTRLTVL.

The rearrangement links TRBV20-1 to TRBJ2-7; 7 bases fit TRBD2. Germline assignment: CDR1 DFQATT and CDR2 SNEGSKA (reference sequence). The V segment lost 6 bases and the J segment 4 bases; nucleotides outside the gene matches: 3. The CDR3 is 11 residues long. The DNA of the CDR3 is TGCAGTGCCCTGGGGGGGTACGAGCAGTACTTC. Translated, it gives CSALGGYEQYF.

The J gene is TRBJ2-7, the V gene TRBV28; TRBD1 matches 9 bases. Germline V gene sequence: CDR1 MDHEN, CDR2 SYDVKM. With V trimmed by 8 bases and J by 5 bases, 19 bases remained unmatched. This CDR3 spans 17 amino acids. Here the CDR3 reads CASGATATGQGYHEQYF. The CDR3 DNA sequence: TGTGCCAGCGGCGCGACCGCGACAGGACAGGGGTACCACGAGCAGTACTTC.

The table lists this clone with a few counts. V and J are TRBV6-6 and TRBJ2-7; possibly TRBD2 for D (5 bases). The CDR3 runs 12 residues. Germline V gene data show CDR1 as MNHNY and CDR2 as SVGAGI (reference sequence). V was shortened by 4 bases and J by 3 bases, with 7 bases between the two germline ends. CDR3 loop: CASSFSVYEQYF. CDR3 nucleotides: TGTGCCAGCAGTTTTAGCGTCTACGAGCAGTACTTC.

The V and J genes are TRBV7-9 and TRBJ2-7; D gene ambiguous. The V gene's germline CDR1 is SEHNR and CDR2 FQNEAQ (reference sequence). Trimming shortened V by 3 bases and J by 2 bases, and 2 bases separated the two germline ends. The CDR3 sequence is 11 residues long. The CDR3 bases are TGTGCCAGCAGCTTTACCTACGAGCAGTACTTC. This translates into CASSFTYEQYF.

The chain joins TRBV19 to TRBJ2-1; TRBD2 aligns across 12 bases. This CDR3 is built from 15 residues. Germline V CDR1 and CDR2: LNHDA, SQIVND (reference sequence). Trimming took 7 bases from V and 8 from J; bases not matched to a gene: 9. CDR3 in amino acids: CASTETSGGFDEQFF. CDR3 DNA sequence: TGTGCCAGTACCGAAACTAGCGGGGGGTTTGATGAGCAGTTCTTC.

This clone came up a few times. V is TRBV19 and J is TRBJ1-5; no clear D. V lost 8 bases and J 7 bases, leaving 24 bases between the germline ends. This CDR3 has 16 amino acids. The germline gives CDR1 LNHDA, CDR2 SQIVND (reference sequence). CDR3 loop: CASLLDGRRSGQPQHF. CDR3 coding DNA: TGTGCCAGTCTACTGGACGGGCGTAGGAGCGGGCAGCCCCAGCATTTT.

Only a few counts were recorded for this clone. This chain connects TRBV5-4 to TRBJ2-3; 7 positions match TRBD2. V was pared by 4 bases and J by 2 bases, with 10 bases of the junction left unmatched. Germline V gene lookup returns CDR1 SGHNT and CDR2 YYREEE (reference sequence). The CDR3 consists of 16 residues. CDR3: CASSPDPAGTTDTQYF. In nucleotides, the CDR3 is TGTGCCAGCAGCCCGGACCCAGCGGGGACCACAGATACGCAGTATTTT. Using reference TRBV5-4 and TRBJ2-3 for the parts outside the CDR3, the full variable domain is ETGVTQSPTHLIKTRGQQVTLRCSSQSGHNTVSWYQQALGQGPQFIFQYYREEENGRGNFPPRFSGLQFPNYSSELNVNALELDDSALYLCASSPDPAGTTDTQYFGPGTRLTVL.

The rearrangement uses TRBV5-1 and TRBJ2-5; TRBD1 matches at 7 bases. With V trimmed by 2 bases and J by 5 bases, 6 bases remained unmatched. There are 14 residues in the CDR3. The V gene's germline CDR1 is SGHRS and CDR2 YFSETQ. The CDR3 spells CASSFKGGAETQYF. CDR3 in DNA: TGCGCCAGCAGCTTCAAAGGGGGCGCCGAGACCCAGTACTTC.

This sequence joins TRBV30 and TRBJ1-1; TRBD1 might be the D (5 bases). Germline V gene data show CDR1 as GTSNPN and CDR2 as SVGIG (reference sequence). Between the trimmed V and J ends, which lost 5 bases and 0 bases, there was a span of 19 bases. This CDR3 has 16 amino acids. DNA for the CDR3: TGTGCCTGGGGGGGGAGGACGGAAAACTTGAACACTGAAGCTTTCTTT. This codes for CAWGGRTENLNTEAFF.

Comment on this clone: Germline is not matched at one junction end, which may reflect a read error. The V call is TRBV4-1, the J call TRBJ1-4; perhaps TRBD1 as D (6 bases). The CDR3 contains 12 residues. The germline CDR1 and CDR2 sequences are MGHRA and YSYEKL. The CDR3 bases are TGCGCCAGCAGCCAGGAGACAGGCGGGCCCAGTTTT. Translation: CASSQETGGPSF.

This clone came up a few times. The chain couples TRBV4-2 to TRBJ1-1, with D possibly being TRBD1 (6 bases). This CDR3 is 13 amino acids long. Germline assignment: CDR1 LGHNA and CDR2 YNFKEQ. Trimming removed 8 bases at V and 1 base at J, with 11 bases between. CDR3 region: CASGGATNTEAFF. Here the CDR3 DNA reads TGTGCCAGCGGGGGGGCAACGAACACTGAAGCTTTCTTT.

This clone was observed a few times. This chain connects TRBV21-1 to TRBJ2-7; the DNA was not used to check the table's D call, TRBD2. TRBV21-1 is assigned pseudogene status. There are 17 residues in the CDR3. The CDR3 loop is CASSKYGSPRSSYEQYF. CDR3 coding DNA: TGTGCCAGCAGCAAATACGGTAGCCCTAGGAGCTCCTACGAGCAGTACTTC.

The V gene is TRBV11-2, the J gene TRBJ2-7; 7 nucleotides line up with TRBD1. Germline values: CDR1 SGHAT, CDR2 FQNNGV. The CDR3 spans 16 residues. V dropped 4 bases and J dropped 2; count of bases not matched to a gene: 11. The CDR3 bases are TGTGCCAGCAGCTCTATCGGACAGGCCTCGACCTACGAGCAGTACTTC. This encodes CASSSIGQASTYEQYF.

This sequence joins TRBV12-5 and TRBJ2-4; a weak D match, TRBD1 (5 bases). Germline CDR1 and CDR2: LGHNT and FRNRAP. V lost 1 base and J 0 bases, leaving 7 bases between the germline ends. The CDR3 extends over 15 amino acids. The CDR3 nucleotides read TGTGCTAGTGGTTTGGGGACACAAGCCAAAAACATTCAGTACTTC. Amino acids: CASGLGTQAKNIQYF. The full variable domain, its missing parts supplied by reference TRBV12-5 and TRBJ2-4, is DARVTQTPRHKVTEMGQEVTMRCQPILGHNTVFWYRQTMMQGLELLAYFRNRAPLDDSGMPKDRFSAEMPDATLATLKIQPSEPRDSAVYFCASGLGTQAKNIQYFGAGTRLSVL.

The chain has TRBV7-2 and TRBJ2-1; 11 bases align to TRBD1. There are 15 residues in the CDR3. V dropped 4 bases and J dropped 6; count of bases not matched to a gene: 5. CDR1 and CDR2 from the germline V gene are SGHTA and FQGNSA. Here the CDR3 reads CASSSGQGASNEQFF. The CDR3, as DNA: TGTGCCAGCAGCTCCGGACAGGGGGCGTCCAATGAGCAGTTCTTC. The whole variable domain, filled in from reference TRBV7-2 and TRBJ2-1, reads GAGVSQSPSNKVTEKGKDVELRCDPISGHTALYWYRQSLGQGLEFLIYFQGNSAPDKSGLPSDRFSAERTGGSVSTLTIQRTQQEDSAVYLCASSSGQGASNEQFFGPGTRLTVL.

This clone was found once. The chain combines TRBV11-2 with TRBJ2-5, with D possibly being TRBD1 (6 bases). This CDR3 spans 12 amino acids. V gave up 7 bases and J gave up 4 bases, with 10 bases separating them. Per germline, CDR1 SGHAT and CDR2 FQNNGV. CDR3 in amino acids: CASTRGPETQYF. The DNA for the CDR3 is TGTGCCAGCACCAGGGGCCCAGAGACCCAGTACTTC.

This chain links TRBV7-9 with TRBJ2-5, with D possibly matching TRBD2 (7 bases). Germline V gene sequence: CDR1 SEHNR, CDR2 FQNEAQ (reference sequence). The CDR3 is 13 residues long. The V end lost 7 bases, the J end lost 5 bases, and 14 bases lay between the germline ends. DNA of the CDR3: TGTGCCAGCACAGACAAGGGGGGGGAGACCCAGTACTTC. Amino acid sequence: CASTDKGGETQYF.

J is TRBJ2-3 and V is TRBV30; 14 positions match TRBD2. V trimming: 3 bases; J trimming: 5 bases; junction bases outside the gene matches: 10. There are 17 residues in the CDR3. Germline values: CDR1 GTSNPN, CDR2 SVGIG (reference sequence). The CDR3 bases are TGTGCCTGGAGCCCCAGGGGACTAGCGGGAGTTGGAGATACGCAGTATTTT. Translated, it gives CAWSPRGLAGVGDTQYF.

The V call is TRBV28, the J call TRBJ2-1; a weak D match, TRBD2 (6 bases). In germline, CDR1 is MDHEN, CDR2 SYDVKM. V gave up 3 bases and J gave up 9 bases, with 15 bases separating them. The CDR3 loop spans 14 amino acids. The CDR3: CASSFAGSKAEQFF. The CDR3 nucleotides read TGTGCCAGCAGTTTCGCGGGATCTAAAGCTGAGCAGTTCTTC. Full variable domain (outside the CDR3, taken from reference TRBV28 and TRBJ2-1): DVKVTQSSRYLVKRTGEKVFLECVQDMDHENMFWYRQDPGLGLRLIYFSYDVKMKEKGDIPEGYSVSREKKERFSLILESASTNQTSMYLCASSFAGSKAEQFFGPGTRLTVL.

J is TRBJ1-4 and V is TRBV4-3; TRBD1 matches 9 bases. Germline V gene sequence: CDR1 LGHNA, CDR2 YSLEER. CDR3 length: 16 amino acids. The V gene end was trimmed by 0 bases and the J gene end by 5 bases; junction bases not matched to a gene: 4. CDR3 sequence reads: CASSQDRGTGNEKLFF. The CDR3, as DNA: TGCGCCAGCAGCCAAGATAGGGGGACAGGGAATGAAAAACTGTTTTTT.

This clone was recorded a few times. The gene calls are TRBV30 and TRBJ2-3, with TRBD2 as a possible D gene (6 bases). V lost 1 base to trimming and J lost 5 bases, with 16 bases between them. The CDR3 has 15 residues. CDR1 is GTSNPN and CDR2 is SVGIG in the germline V gene (reference sequence). As DNA, the CDR3 is TGTGCCTGGAGTGGAAGGGGCAGGAGGGTAGATACGCAGTATTTT. It specifies CAWSGRGRRVDTQYF. The variable domain in full, with the rest retrieved from reference TRBV30 and TRBJ2-3, is SQTIHQWPATLVQPVGSPLSLECTVEGTSNPNLYWYRQAAGRGLQLLFYSVGIGQISSEVPQNLSASRPQDRQFILSSKKLLLSDSGFYLCAWSGRGRRVDTQYFGPGTRLTVL.

The genes are TRBV7-2 and TRBJ2-5; 9 nucleotides agree with TRBD2. The CDR3 is 15 amino acids. Trimming cost V 6 bases and J 4 bases; bases outside gene matches: 9. Germline V gene sequence: CDR1 SGHTA, CDR2 FQGNSA. Written as DNA, the CDR3 is TGTGCCAGCAGTCTGGCGGGGGGGTCCAGAGAGACCCAGTACTTC. This codes for CASSLAGGSRETQYF. The complete variable domain, with remaining parts taken from reference TRBV7-2 and TRBJ2-5, reads GAGVSQSPSNKVTEKGKDVELRCDPISGHTALYWYRQSLGQGLEFLIYFQGNSAPDKSGLPSDRFSAERTGGSVSTLTIQRTQQEDSAVYLCASSLAGGSRETQYFGPGTRLLVL.

There are a few counts of this clone. This chain connects TRBV19 to TRBJ1-6; D not certain. This CDR3 comprises 15 residues. CDR1 LNHDA and CDR2 SQIVND come from the germline V gene (reference sequence). Trimming cost V 7 bases and J 5 bases, with 15 bases left between them. The CDR3 DNA reads as TGTGCCAGTAACGATCGGCAGGTGAATAATTCACCCCTCCACTTT. Residues: CASNDRQVNNSPLHF.